Sequencing of this TCR beta chain was carried out in a study of yellow fever vaccine responses in identical twins. V was shortened by 2 bases and J by 0 bases, with 2 bases between the two germline ends. CDR3 length equals 12 residues. Germline loops: CDR1 DFQATT, CDR2 SNEGSKA (reference sequence). General study results and limits: Vaccine T cell responses of twins reportedly seemed partly convergent and partly personalized.

Notes on this clonotype: Antigen unknown.

A single record per CDR3 protein comes from TCRdb applying MiXCR to the RT-PCR reads. The table shows roughly 15,000 distinct CDR3 sequences, with about four fifths occurring only once. The sample consisted of T cells from blood (PBMCs), unsorted or a sorted subset (not recorded which), taken before or after yellow fever vaccination (not recorded which). The TCR originated in a woman aged 18 to 35 who received the yellow fever vaccine. The V call is TRBV20-1, the J call TRBJ2-1; D ambiguous. CDR3 region: CSARFSYNEQFF. The CDR3 DNA reads TGCAGTGCTAGATTCTCCTACAATGAGCAGTTCTTC.